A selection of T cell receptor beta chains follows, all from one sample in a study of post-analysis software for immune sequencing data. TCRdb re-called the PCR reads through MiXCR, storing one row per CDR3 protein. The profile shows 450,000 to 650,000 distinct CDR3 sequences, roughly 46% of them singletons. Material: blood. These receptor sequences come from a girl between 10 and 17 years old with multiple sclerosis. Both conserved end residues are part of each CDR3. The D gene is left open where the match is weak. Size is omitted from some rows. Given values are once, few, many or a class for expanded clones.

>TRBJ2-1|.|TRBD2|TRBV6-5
TGTGCCAGCAGTTACTCGATTGGCGGGAGTGGTTACAATGAGCAGTTCTTC
CASSYSIGGSGYNEQFF
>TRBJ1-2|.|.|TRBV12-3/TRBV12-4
TGTGCCAGCAGCTCAGATGCCCCCTATGGCTACACCTTC
CASSSDAPYGYTF
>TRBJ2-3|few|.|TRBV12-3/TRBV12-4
TGTGCCAGCACCCAAACTCGTGGGGCAGGGACTGAGAGCACAGATACGCAGTATTTT
CASTQTRGAGTESTDTQYF
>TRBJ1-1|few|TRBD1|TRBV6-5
TGTGCCAGCAGCCTAGGGGGACAGGTAGAGACTGAAGCTTTCTTT
CASSLGGQVETEAFF
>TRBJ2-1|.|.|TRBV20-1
TGCAGTGCGCCGCTAGCGCCGTCCTACAATGAGCAGTTCTTC
CSAPLAPSYNEQFF
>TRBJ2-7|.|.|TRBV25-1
TGTGCCAGCAGTGAATCCCGGGCATCGGGATTCTACGAGCAGTACTTC
CASSESRASGFYEQYF
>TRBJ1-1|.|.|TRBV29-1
TGCAGCGTTGGTCGACAGGACCCGAACACTGAAGCTTTCTTT
CSVGRQDPNTEAFF
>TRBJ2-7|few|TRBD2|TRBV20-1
TGCAGTGCTTCTCCCGGGACTAACGACGAGCAGTACTTC
CSASPGTNDEQYF
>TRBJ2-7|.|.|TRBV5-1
TGCGCCAGCAGTATAGGCAGTACCTACGAGCAGTACTTC
CASSIGSTYEQYF
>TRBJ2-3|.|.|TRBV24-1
TGTGCCACCAGTGACCCGAGACAGAGCACAGATACGCAGTATTTT
CATSDPRQSTDTQYF
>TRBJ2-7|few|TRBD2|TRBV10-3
TGTGCCATCAGTACTAGCGGGGAAGTCGAGCAGTACTTC
CAISTSGEVEQYF
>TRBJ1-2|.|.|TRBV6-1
TGTGCCAGCAGTGAAGGGGGAAGGAAGGGACCTCGGGACGGCTACACCTTC
CASSEGGRKGPRDGYTF
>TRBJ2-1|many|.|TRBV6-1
TGTGCCAGCAGTGAAAGGGGGGAGTCCTACAATGAGCAGTTCTTC
CASSERGESYNEQFF
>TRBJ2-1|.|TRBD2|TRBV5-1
TGCGCCAGCAGCCCGAGCGGGAGCCCAAACAATGAGCAGTTCTTC
CASSPSGSPNNEQFF
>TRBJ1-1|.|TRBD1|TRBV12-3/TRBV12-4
TGTGCCAGCACCCCGGGACAGGCCAGTGAAGCTTTCTTT
CASTPGQASEAFF
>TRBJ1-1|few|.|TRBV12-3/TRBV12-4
TGTGCCAGCAGCCGCTTAGGGGAAGCTTTCTTT
CASSRLGEAFF
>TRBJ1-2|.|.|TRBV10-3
TGTGCCATCAGTGACAGGGATGGCTACACCTTC
CAISDRDGYTF
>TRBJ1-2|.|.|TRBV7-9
TGTGCCAGCAGCCGAGGCCCCCAGGGCCGGTTCTATGGCTACACCTTC
CASSRGPQGRFYGYTF
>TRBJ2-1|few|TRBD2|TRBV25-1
TGTGCCAGCAGTGGACTAGCGGGAGGTTCCTACAATGAGCAGTTCTTC
CASSGLAGGSYNEQFF
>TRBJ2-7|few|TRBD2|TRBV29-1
TGCAGCGTTCTAATAGCGGGCCTAGGGGACGAGCAGTACTTC
CSVLIAGLGDEQYF
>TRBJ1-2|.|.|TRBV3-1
TGTGCCAGCAGCCAAGAAGGGACGGGGACGATGAGTGGCTACACCTTC
CASSQEGTGTMSGYTF
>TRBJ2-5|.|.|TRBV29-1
TGCAGCCCCTGGGAGGCGGAGACCCAGTACTTC
CSPWEAETQYF
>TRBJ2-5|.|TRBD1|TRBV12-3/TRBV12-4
TGTGCCAGCAGCCAGGACAGGGGGTACCAAGAGACCCAGTACTTC
CASSQDRGYQETQYF
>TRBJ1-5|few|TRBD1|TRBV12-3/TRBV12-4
TGTGCCAGCAGTCTTACAGGGGGCTATCAGCCCCAGCATTTT
CASSLTGGYQPQHF
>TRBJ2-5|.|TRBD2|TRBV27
TGTGCCAGCAGTTTAATGTGGAGCGGGAGCTACGAGACCCAGTACTTC
CASSLMWSGSYETQYF
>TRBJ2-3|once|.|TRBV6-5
TGTGCCAGCAGTTTAAAGGGGGGCCTGGGAGATACGCAGTATTTT
CASSLKGGLGDTQYF
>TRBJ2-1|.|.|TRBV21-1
TGTGCCAGCAGCCCGACAGAGGGGCCCACTATGGGTGGGTACAATGAGCAGTTCTTC
CASSPTEGPTMGGYNEQFF
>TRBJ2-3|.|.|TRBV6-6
TGTGCCAGCAGTTACTCCCGAGTGGGTAACACAGATACGCAGTATTTT
CASSYSRVGNTDTQYF
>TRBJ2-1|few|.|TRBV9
TGTGCCAGCAGCGTATTGCCAGAGTCTTACAATGAGCAGTTCTTC
CASSVLPESYNEQFF
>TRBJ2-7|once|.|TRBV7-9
TGTGCCAGCAGCTTATACTTGGTCGAGCAGTACTTC
CASSLYLVEQYF
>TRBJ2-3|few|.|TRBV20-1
TGCAGTGCTATAAGAGGGGAGTACACAGATACGCAGTATTTT
CSAIRGEYTDTQYF
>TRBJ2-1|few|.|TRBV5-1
TGCGCCAGCAGCCCCTTGGTGGGCGGGACCTACAATGAGCAGTTCTTC
CASSPLVGGTYNEQFF
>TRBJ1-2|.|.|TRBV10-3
TGTGCCATCAGTCCCGACAGAGGCTATGGCTACACCTTC
CAISPDRGYGYTF